The 15 T cell receptor beta chains presented below share a single source sample, sequenced in a study of T cell repertoires in cytomegalovirus infection. The antigens for these receptors are not known. Using its own MiXCR run on the reads, TCRdb lists one record per CDR3 protein. This table holds hundreds of thousands of distinct CDR3 sequences, approximately 40% found once. Sequences were derived from cultured PBMCs, sampled from culture after CMV antigen stimulation. Receptor source: a human donor in good health (CMV status not recorded). Some clones in this sample may be carry-over from other donors' samples.

The chain is built from TRBV6-1 and TRBJ2-5; tentatively, D is TRBD1 (6 bases). This CDR3 region has 16 residues. The germline gives CDR1 MNHNS, CDR2 SASEGT. Deletions cut 2 bases from V and 0 bases from J, with 13 bases between. CDR3 DNA: TGTGCCAGCAGTGAATGGATGGGGGACAACCAAGAGACCCAGTACTTC. Translation: CASSEWMGDNQETQYF.

The CDR3 region is CASGLVPARPIYGYTF. The CDR3 DNA is TGTGCTAGTGGTTTGGTACCTGCACGACCTATATATGGCTACACCTTC. The chain is built from TRBV12-5 and TRBJ1-2; D remains unclear. V dropped 0 bases and J dropped 5 bases, with 16 bases sitting between them. The CDR3 loop spans 16 amino acids. CDR1 is LGHNT and CDR2 is FRNRAP in the germline V gene.

The J gene is TRBJ2-7, the V gene TRBV6-1; 7 bases are a match to TRBD2. V dropped 1 base and J dropped 2; count of bases not matched to a gene: 8. Germline-derived CDR1 and CDR2 are MNHNS and SASEGT. The CDR3 is 16 amino acids. DNA for the CDR3: TGTGCCAGCAGTGAAGGGGCTAGCGGACCTACCTACGAGCAGTACTTC. Translation: CASSEGASGPTYEQYF.

The gene calls are TRBV7-2 and TRBJ2-7, with D perhaps TRBD1 or TRBD2 (6 bases each). This CDR3 contains 13 residues. Looked up from germline, CDR1 is SGHTA and CDR2 is FQGNSA. The ends were cut back, 7 bases at V and 9 bases at J, with 19 bases in the middle. CDR3 amino acids: CASNSRRGLGQYF. The CDR3 DNA reads TGTGCCAGCAACTCTCGGAGGGGGTTGGGGCAGTACTTC.

This clonotype was detected a few times. The V call is TRBV7-6, the J call TRBJ1-1, with D possibly matching TRBD1 (5 bases). The V gene's germline CDR1 is SGHVS and CDR2 FNYEAQ. The CDR3 covers 14 residues. With 1 base removed from V and 3 bases from J, the gap between germline ends came to 9 bases. The CDR3 DNA sequence: TGTGCCAGCAGCTTAGGGGGGGACTACACTGAAGCTTTCTTT. It specifies CASSLGGDYTEAFF.

This chain connects TRBV2 to TRBJ1-4, with a possible D match to TRBD1 (5 bases). This CDR3 comprises 16 residues. V dropped 6 bases and J dropped 0 bases, with 14 bases sitting between them. Per the germline V gene, CDR1 is SNHLY and CDR2 is FYNNEI. The CDR3 loop is CASSQTGPSTNEKLFF. The CDR3 coding sequence is TGTGCCAGCAGCCAAACGGGGCCGTCAACTAATGAAAAACTGTTTTTT.

Here the CDR3 reads CSAADRTGVEETQYF. The CDR3 coding sequence is TGCAGTGCTGCGGATAGGACAGGGGTAGAAGAGACCCAGTACTTC. This rearrangement joins TRBV20-1 to TRBJ2-5; 9 bases agree with TRBD1. CDR1 is DFQATT and CDR2 is SNEGSKA in the germline V gene (reference sequence). The V segment lost 5 bases and the J segment 3 bases; nucleotides outside the gene matches: 10. The CDR3 is 15 amino acids.

The chain couples TRBV11-2 to TRBJ2-1; no clear D. The CDR3 spans 14 residues. V was shortened by 2 bases and J by 5 bases, with 10 bases between the two germline ends. The germline V gene encodes CDR1 SGHAT and CDR2 FQNNGV. The CDR3 loop reads CASSLLTGNNEQFF. The CDR3 DNA reads TGTGCCAGCAGCTTATTGACTGGAAACAATGAGCAGTTCTTC.

This clonotype was seen only a few times. The chain carries TRBV7-2 and TRBJ2-7; perhaps TRBD1 as D (6 bases). Germline CDR1 is SGHTA and CDR2 is FQGNSA. Trimming removed 4 bases from V and 5 bases from J, with 15 bases in between. The CDR3 has 14 amino acids. CDR3 DNA: TGTGCCAGCAGCTCGGACAGCGGATCAGACGAGCAGTACTTC. Amino acids: CASSSDSGSDEQYF.

This chain uses TRBV4-1 with TRBJ2-4, with 9 bases identical to TRBD1. Germline V CDR1 and CDR2: MGHRA, YSYEKL. V lost 1 base and J lost 1; bases outside the gene matches: 14. The CDR3 consists of 20 residues. DNA for the CDR3: TGCGCCAGCAGCCAAGGGGGGCCTAGGGGGACAGGGTTGGCCAAAAACATTCAGTACTTC. Translation: CASSQGGPRGTGLAKNIQYF.

This clonotype was found a few times. The V and J genes are TRBV6-1 and TRBJ2-7; D possibly uses TRBD1 or TRBD2 (5 bases each). Trimming removed 6 bases from V and 0 bases from J, with 18 bases in between. This CDR3 spans 16 amino acids. Germline values: CDR1 MNHNS, CDR2 SASEGT. The CDR3 DNA follows: TGTGCCAGCAGCCGTACGGGGTGGGACGACTCCTACGAGCAGTACTTC. Its protein is CASSRTGWDDSYEQYF.

This clonotype appeared a few times. The chain employs TRBV12-3 or TRBV12-4 and TRBJ1-4, with D possibly TRBD1 on 6 matching bases. The V gene lost 3 bases and the J gene lost 7 bases, with 12 bases spanning the gap. This CDR3 has 14 amino acids. The CDR3: CASSLRGRVEKLFF. The CDR3 bases are TGTGCCAGCAGTTTGCGGGGGCGCGTTGAAAAACTGTTTTTT.

A few counts support this clonotype. The chain uses TRBV12-3 or TRBV12-4 and TRBJ1-6; D call uncertain. The CDR3 consists of 12 residues. Trimming removed 6 bases at V and 9 bases at J, with 9 bases between. The CDR3 spells CASRLGISPLHF. DNA of the CDR3: TGTGCCAGCAGGTTGGGAATTTCACCCCTCCACTTT.

V and J are TRBV20-1 and TRBJ2-1; 14 bases agree with TRBD2. J was trimmed by 8 bases and V by 6 bases; bases with no gene match: 6. Germline values: CDR1 DFQATT, CDR2 SNEGSKA (reference sequence). CDR3 length: 14 residues. The CDR3 region has the DNA TGCAGTGCCCCTCGACTAGCGGGAGGGGATGAGCAGTTCTTC. It is translated as CSAPRLAGGDEQFF.

V usage is TRBV7-9 and J usage is TRBJ2-4; D remains unclear. Trimming shortened V by 3 bases and J by 8 bases, and 14 bases separated the two germline ends. This CDR3 has 14 amino acids. CDR1 and CDR2 from the germline V gene are SEHNR and FQNEAQ (reference sequence). CDR3 nucleotide sequence: TGTGCCAGCAGCTTGGCCCAGGTTGGGGACATTCAGTACTTC. It is translated as CASSLAQVGDIQYF.